What follows are 15 T cell receptor beta chains derived from one specimen sequenced in a study of vaccination effects on CD4 cells after COVID-19. This table comes from immunoSEQ multiplex PCR, and its TCRdb copy is limited to in-frame clones, with some not included. The sample yields roughly 30,000 clones, 65% to 80% seen once. Their antigens remain unidentified. Before sequencing took place, the ViraFEST assay used viral peptide pools to expand antigen-specific CD4+ T cells. At the end of 9 to 11 days of culture, CD4+ T cells were isolated. Each participant received a vaccine that was either BNT162b2 or mRNA-1273, given as two doses. Sequencing was performed on CD4+ T cells from PBMCs cultured with HCoV-NL63 spike peptides, taken after COVID-19 vaccination. These receptors came from a human donor who received a COVID-19 vaccine.

In its sample, this clone ranks as medium-sized. V usage is TRBV6-5 and J usage is TRBJ2-7, with D perhaps TRBD2 (7 bases). The ends were cut back, 1 base at V and 7 bases at J, with 20 bases in the middle. Per germline, CDR1 MNHEY and CDR2 SVGAGI. This CDR3 region has 16 residues. In DNA, the CDR3 is TGTGCCAGCAGTTACTGGGCGGGGGACACGAGAGGAGAGCAGTACTTC. Its translation: CASSYWAGDTRGEQYF.

V gene TRBV30 combines with J gene TRBJ1-2; the D is unclear. From germline, CDR1 is GTSNPN and CDR2 SVGIG (reference sequence). V lost 2 bases to trimming and J lost 2 bases, with 9 bases between them. The length of the CDR3 is 13 residues. The CDR3 loop reads CAWSLGGNYGYTF. CDR3 coding DNA: TGTGCCTGGAGTTTGGGCGGAAACTATGGCTACACCTTC.

The chain uses TRBV2 and TRBJ2-7; D is perhaps TRBD2 (5 bases). Looked up from germline, CDR1 is SNHLY and CDR2 is FYNNEI. V was pared by 5 bases and J by 5 bases, with 7 bases between. The CDR3 is made up of 11 amino acids. CDR3 sequence (DNA): TGTGCCAGCAGTCGGCGGGACGAGCAGTACTTC. Its translation: CASSRRDEQYF.

This clone was found once. This chain links TRBV12-5 with TRBJ1-2; TRBD1 might be the D (6 bases). CDR1 LGHNT and CDR2 FRNRAP come from the germline V gene. The CDR3 has 17 amino acids. V shed 4 bases and J shed 4 bases, with 22 bases lying between them. The chain's CDR3 is CASGSYYPGQRSYGYTF. In DNA form, the CDR3 reads TGTGCTAGTGGTTCCTACTACCCAGGACAGAGGAGCTATGGCTACACCTTC. The whole variable domain, filled in from reference TRBV12-5 and TRBJ1-2, reads DARVTQTPRHKVTEMGQEVTMRCQPILGHNTVFWYRQTMMQGLELLAYFRNRAPLDDSGMPKDRFSAEMPDATLATLKIQPSEPRDSAVYFCASGSYYPGQRSYGYTFGSGTRLTVV.

As to this clone: This specimen includes other DNA sequences encoding the same CDR3. This chain connects TRBV11-2 to TRBJ1-5, with D tentatively TRBD1 (6 bases). V gave up 0 bases and J gave up 2 bases, with 8 bases separating them. Per germline, CDR1 SGHAT and CDR2 FQNNGV. The CDR3 covers 15 residues. Here the CDR3 DNA reads TGTGCCAGCAGCTTAGACAGGGGAGGCAATCAGCCCCAGCATTTT. Amino acid sequence: CASSLDRGGNQPQHF.

The V call is TRBV15, the J call TRBJ2-1, with 9 bases that match TRBD2. This CDR3 spans 16 amino acids. The junction had 6 bases not matched to a gene; V was cut back by 5 bases and J by 1 base. The germline V gene has CDR1 LNHNV and CDR2 YYDKDF (reference sequence). CDR3 residues: CATSFGLAQSYNEQFF. The CDR3 DNA is TGTGCCACCAGCTTCGGACTAGCGCAATCCTACAATGAGCAGTTCTTC.

The genes are TRBV18 and TRBJ1-1; no definite D call. V lost 3 bases and J lost 3, with 11 bases in between. The CDR3 is 14 amino acids. Germline V gene data show CDR1 as KGHSH and CDR2 as LQKENI. CDR3 region: CASSPLEVDTEAFF. CDR3 nucleotides: TGTGCCAGCTCACCCCTTGAGGTGGACACTGAAGCTTTCTTT. The full variable domain, its missing parts supplied by reference TRBV18 and TRBJ1-1, is NAGVMQNPRHLVRRRGQEARLRCSPMKGHSHVYWYRQLPEEGLKFMVYLQKENIIDESGMPKERFSAEFPKEGPSILRIQQVVRGDSAAYFCASSPLEVDTEAFFGQGTRLTVV.

This clone has only a few counts. The chain employs TRBV30 and TRBJ1-6; no definite D call. The CDR3 sequence is 13 residues long. The germline V gene has CDR1 GTSNPN and CDR2 SVGIG (reference sequence). V was clipped by 0 bases and J by 7 bases, with 7 bases between them. The CDR3 protein is CAWSVAENSPLHF. CDR3 coding DNA: TGTGCCTGGAGTGTAGCAGAGAATTCACCCCTCCACTTT.

The rearrangement joins TRBV7-6 to TRBJ2-5; D is possibly TRBD1 (6 bases). The V gene lost 5 bases and the J gene lost 5 bases, with 18 bases spanning the gap. The CDR3 totals 15 residues. Germline V gene data show CDR1 as SGHVS and CDR2 as FNYEAQ. The DNA of the CDR3 is TGTGCCAGCAGCCTTACCCCAATCCAGGGGGAGACCCAGTACTTC. It specifies CASSLTPIQGETQYF.

The chain employs TRBV19 and TRBJ2-1; D is ambiguous. Trimming took 3 bases from V and 8 from J, leaving 17 bases between them. The V gene's germline CDR1 is LNHDA and CDR2 SQIVND (reference sequence). This CDR3 has 15 residues. CDR3 amino acids: CASSIAGRFGDEQFF. In DNA form, the CDR3 reads TGTGCCAGTAGTATTGCAGGACGATTTGGGGATGAGCAGTTCTTC.

The chain has TRBV27 and TRBJ2-2; 7 positions agree with TRBD2. The length of the CDR3 is 15 residues. Germline lookup yields CDR1 MNHEY and CDR2 SMNVEV (reference sequence). The V gene end was trimmed by 4 bases and the J gene end by 6 bases; junction bases not matched to a gene: 8. In DNA, the CDR3 is TGTGCCAGCAGTTCTGGGACTACCACCCCCGGGGAGCTGTTTTTT. Protein sequence: CASSSGTTTPGELFF.

In this sample, this clone turned up once. The CDR3 coding sequence is TGTGCCAGCAGTTACTCGAGTAGCCCCGTGTCCTACGAGCAGTACTTC. This gives the protein CASSYSSSPVSYEQYF. V is TRBV6-5 and J is TRBJ2-7; D is uncertain. The CDR3 runs to 16 residues. Germline V gives CDR1 MNHEY, CDR2 SVGAGI. Trimming cost V 0 bases and J 1 base, with 13 bases left between them.

The V and J genes are TRBV25-1 and TRBJ2-5, with D uncertain. V was pared by 8 bases and J by 5 bases, with 15 bases between. The CDR3 runs 13 residues. Looked up from germline, CDR1 is MGHDK and CDR2 is SYGVNS. CDR3 DNA: TGTGCCAGCGGTCGCCGGACCGGGGAGACCCAGTACTTC. This sequence encodes CASGRRTGETQYF. Looking up the rest from reference TRBV25-1 and TRBJ2-5 gives the full variable domain: EADIYQTPRYLVIGTGKKITLECSQTMGHDKMYWYQQDPGMELHLIHYSYGVNSTEKGDLSSESTVSRIRTEHFPLTLESARPSHTSQYLCASGRRTGETQYFGPGTRLLVL.

The chain is built from TRBV2 and TRBJ2-1; no clear D gene. The V gene lost 5 bases and the J gene lost 4 bases, with 9 bases spanning the gap. Per the germline V gene, CDR1 is SNHLY and CDR2 is FYNNEI. The CDR3 spans 13 residues. CDR3 loop: CASSKTAYNEQFF. DNA for the CDR3: TGTGCCAGCAGTAAAACAGCTTACAATGAGCAGTTCTTC.

DNA of the CDR3: TGCGCCAGCAGCTTGGAGATTTCGGGCTATGGCTACACCTTC. Its protein is CASSLEISGYGYTF. The chain carries TRBV5-1 and TRBJ1-2, with no clear D. This CDR3 has 14 residues. Looked up from germline, CDR1 is SGHRS and CDR2 is YFSETQ. The V and J ends lost 0 bases and 4 bases respectively, with 10 bases between them.